The sequence of this T cell receptor beta chain was determined in a study of T cells after somatic rescue of genetic block (TCRdb year 2020). Context from the whole study: The study assessed how robust, over the long term, a T-cell system was when the system had developed through somatic rescue of a genetic block in T-cell development.

Receptor libraries were prepared by the immunoSEQ multiplex PCR assay. TCRdb obtained this table from immuneACCESS and retained in-frame rearrangements with V and J assigned. These tables miss some clones; where compared with another copy, unresolved V genes account for less than half of the shortfall, and the remainder is unexplained. The sample table lists tens of thousands of clones, under 95% of them with a count of one. Clones ranked in the top ten supply roughly 2.8% of the sample. Comments on this clone: What antigen it recognizes has not been identified. The input lacks base qualities; no much larger clone sits a single base away.

The sample comprised peripheral blood mononuclear cells (PBMCs). The TCR comes from a young man.

CDR3 reads: CASSLVAGDGYEQYF. The DNA is as follows: TGTGCCAGCAGCTTGGTAGCGGGAGATGGTTACGAGCAGTACTTC. The chain is assembled from TRBV5-4 and TRBJ2-7, with 9 middle bases fitting TRBD2. CDR1 and CDR2 are read off the germline V gene (reference sequence) as SGHNT and YYREEE. Germline trimming amounts to 0 bases on V and 4 bases on J, with 5 as the count of junction bases outside the gene matches. From the cysteine through the phenylalanine, the CDR3 covers 15 amino acids. This entry keeps only the CDR3 DNA: 45 bases, framed from base 1.